The entry below describes one T cell receptor beta chain. Antigen specificity is unknown. The CDR3 sequence is 13 residues long. Germline CDR1 MNHNY, CDR2 SVGAGI (reference sequence). Deletions cut 5 bases from V and 8 bases from J, with 13 bases between. This specimen belongs to a study of T cell repertoires in cytomegalovirus infection. Study-level information: Alongside well-studied HLA-B-restricted CMV epitopes, recently identified HLA-C-restricted CMV epitopes were also used.

TCRdb fed the reads into MiXCR, producing one record per CDR3 protein. The data contain hundreds of thousands of distinct CDR3 sequences, around 35% of them seen just once; the ten biggest clones take up about a sixth. Notes on the study in general: Clonotype analysis showed dominance of the ex vivo response by HLA-C-restricted CMV-specific TCR beta clonotypes.

The rearrangement links TRBV6-6 to TRBJ2-1; D gene uncertain. Sequencing used cultured PBMCs, obtained from culture after CMV antigen stimulation. This TCR was sampled from a human donor in good health (CMV status not recorded). Some clones in this sample may be carry-over from other donors' samples. The CDR3, as DNA: TGTGCCAGCAGTCAACCGACTGGAGATGAGCAGTTCTTC. Translation: CASSQPTGDEQFF.